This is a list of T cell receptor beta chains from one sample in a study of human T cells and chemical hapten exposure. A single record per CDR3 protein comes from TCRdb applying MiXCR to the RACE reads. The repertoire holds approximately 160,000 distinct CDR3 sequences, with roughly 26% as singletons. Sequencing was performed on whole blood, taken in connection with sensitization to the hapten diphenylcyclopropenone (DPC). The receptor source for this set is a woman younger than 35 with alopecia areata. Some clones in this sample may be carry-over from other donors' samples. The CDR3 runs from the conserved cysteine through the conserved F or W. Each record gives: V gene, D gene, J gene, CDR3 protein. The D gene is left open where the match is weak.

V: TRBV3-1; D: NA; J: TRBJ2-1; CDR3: CASSQRGWGSYNEQFF
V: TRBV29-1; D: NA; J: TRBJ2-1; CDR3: CSTPGGILYNEQFF
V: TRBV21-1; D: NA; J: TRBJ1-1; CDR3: CASSKALDDTEAFF
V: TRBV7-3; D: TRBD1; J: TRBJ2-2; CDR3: CASSPDRVTAGELFF
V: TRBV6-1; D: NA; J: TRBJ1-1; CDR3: CASSEAIRYRGEAFF
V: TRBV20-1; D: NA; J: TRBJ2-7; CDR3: CSAREGNSYEQYF
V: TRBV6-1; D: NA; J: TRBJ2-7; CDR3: CASSVAGGSYEQYF
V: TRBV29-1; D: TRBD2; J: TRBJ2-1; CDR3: CSVAREGRDNEQFF
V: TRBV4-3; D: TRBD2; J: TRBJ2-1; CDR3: CASSQGVAGAYEQFF
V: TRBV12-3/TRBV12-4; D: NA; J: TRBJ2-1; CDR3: CASSFTYEQFF
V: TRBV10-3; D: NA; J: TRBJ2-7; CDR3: CAIWVGSGAYEQYF
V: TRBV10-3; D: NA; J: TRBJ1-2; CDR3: CAILPGVEESGYTF
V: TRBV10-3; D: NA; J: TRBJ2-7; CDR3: CAISGGTSYEQYF
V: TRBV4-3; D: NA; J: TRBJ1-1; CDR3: CTSAQGYTATEAFF
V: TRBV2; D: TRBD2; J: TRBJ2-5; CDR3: CASSEPLAGGETGFRETQYF
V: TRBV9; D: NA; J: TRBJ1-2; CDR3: CASSAQADYGYTF
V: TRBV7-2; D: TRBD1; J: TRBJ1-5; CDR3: CASSLTGAIGNQPQHF
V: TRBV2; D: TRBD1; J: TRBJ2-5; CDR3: CASSANRGHQETQYF
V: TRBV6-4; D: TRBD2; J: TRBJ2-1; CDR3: CASSPGLDYNEQFF
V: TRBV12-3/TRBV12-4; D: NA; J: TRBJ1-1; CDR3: CASSPMRGMNTEAFF
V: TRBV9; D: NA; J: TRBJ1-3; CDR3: CASSNDRQENLSGNTIYF
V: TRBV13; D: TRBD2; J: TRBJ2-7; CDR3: CASGLAGGPDDEQYF
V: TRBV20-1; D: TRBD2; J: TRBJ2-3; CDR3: CSAPPLSGDTQYF
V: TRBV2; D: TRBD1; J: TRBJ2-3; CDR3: CAAKSGTGSDTQYF
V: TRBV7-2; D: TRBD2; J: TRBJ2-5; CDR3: CASSFSKLAGGETQYF
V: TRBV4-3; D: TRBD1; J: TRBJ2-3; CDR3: CASSKSGQGKDTQYF
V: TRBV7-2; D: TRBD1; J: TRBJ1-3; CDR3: CASSLSGTGSLGNTIYF
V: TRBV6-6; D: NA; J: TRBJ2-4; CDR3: CASSYTGTSKNIQYF
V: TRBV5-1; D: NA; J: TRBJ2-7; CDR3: CASRFQNGEQYF
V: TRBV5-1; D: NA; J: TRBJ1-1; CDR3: CASSLGPMNTEAFF
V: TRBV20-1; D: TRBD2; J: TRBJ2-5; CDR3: CKTSGSRETQYF
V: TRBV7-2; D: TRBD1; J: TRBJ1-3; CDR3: CASSLGTGELNTIYF
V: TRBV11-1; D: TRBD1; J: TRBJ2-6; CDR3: CASRGTGGHSGANVLTF
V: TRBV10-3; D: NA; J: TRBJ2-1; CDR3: CAIRGSGSSYNEQFF
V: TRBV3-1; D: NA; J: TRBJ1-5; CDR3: CASSHSKRGQPQHF
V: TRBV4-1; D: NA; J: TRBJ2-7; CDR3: CASSQIGNRDTEQYF
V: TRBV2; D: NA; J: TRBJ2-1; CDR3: CASRDVNEQFF
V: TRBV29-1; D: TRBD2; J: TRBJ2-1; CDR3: CSVGLAGAPHNEQFF
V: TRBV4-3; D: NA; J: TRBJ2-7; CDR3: CASSQDRTEHYEQYF
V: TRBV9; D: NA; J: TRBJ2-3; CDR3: CASSVGAGSTDTQYF
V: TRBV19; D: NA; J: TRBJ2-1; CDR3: CASSSHGGPGDEQFF
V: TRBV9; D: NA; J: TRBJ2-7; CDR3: CASSEPGTPYEQYF
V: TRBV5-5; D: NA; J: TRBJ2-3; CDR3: CARVTDMEDTQYF
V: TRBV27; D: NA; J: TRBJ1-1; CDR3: CASSFLDRNTEAFF
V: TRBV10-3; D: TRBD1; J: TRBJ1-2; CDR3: CAISGRDRGAHGYTF
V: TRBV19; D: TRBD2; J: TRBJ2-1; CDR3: CASSISGALKNEQFF
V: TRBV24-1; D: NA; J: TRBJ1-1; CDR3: CATSAGNTEAFF
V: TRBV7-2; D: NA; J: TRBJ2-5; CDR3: CASSSQGRQETQYF
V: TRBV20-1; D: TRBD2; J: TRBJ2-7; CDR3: CSARGMGVFGREQYF
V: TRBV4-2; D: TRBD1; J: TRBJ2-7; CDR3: CASSQTGTGTYEQYF
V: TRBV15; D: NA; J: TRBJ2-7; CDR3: CATSRDGTASSYEQYF
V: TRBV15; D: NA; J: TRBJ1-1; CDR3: CATSRLEGGTNTEAFF
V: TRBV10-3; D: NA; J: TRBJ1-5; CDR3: CAISPAGNQPQHF
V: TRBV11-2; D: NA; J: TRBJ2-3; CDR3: CASRLTNTDTQYF
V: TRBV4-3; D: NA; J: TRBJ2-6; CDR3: CASSQGTFSGANVLTF
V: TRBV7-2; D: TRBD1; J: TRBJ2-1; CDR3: CASSFPGQASYEQFF
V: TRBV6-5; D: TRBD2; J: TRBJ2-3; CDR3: CASRRGLAGMYTQYF
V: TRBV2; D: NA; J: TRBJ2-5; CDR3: CASRPGGAETQYF
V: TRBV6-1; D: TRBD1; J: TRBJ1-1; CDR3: CASSRTGATEAFF